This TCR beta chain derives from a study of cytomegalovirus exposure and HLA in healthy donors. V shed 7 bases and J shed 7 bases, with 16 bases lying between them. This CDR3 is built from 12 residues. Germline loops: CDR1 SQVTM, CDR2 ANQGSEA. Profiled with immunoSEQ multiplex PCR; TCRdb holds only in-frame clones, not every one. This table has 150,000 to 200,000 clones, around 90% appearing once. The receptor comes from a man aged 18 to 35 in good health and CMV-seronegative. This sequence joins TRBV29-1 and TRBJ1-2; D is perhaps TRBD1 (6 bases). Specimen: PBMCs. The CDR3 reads CSGAQGGSGYTF. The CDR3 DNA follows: TGCAGCGGGGCACAGGGTGGAAGTGGCTACACCTTC.